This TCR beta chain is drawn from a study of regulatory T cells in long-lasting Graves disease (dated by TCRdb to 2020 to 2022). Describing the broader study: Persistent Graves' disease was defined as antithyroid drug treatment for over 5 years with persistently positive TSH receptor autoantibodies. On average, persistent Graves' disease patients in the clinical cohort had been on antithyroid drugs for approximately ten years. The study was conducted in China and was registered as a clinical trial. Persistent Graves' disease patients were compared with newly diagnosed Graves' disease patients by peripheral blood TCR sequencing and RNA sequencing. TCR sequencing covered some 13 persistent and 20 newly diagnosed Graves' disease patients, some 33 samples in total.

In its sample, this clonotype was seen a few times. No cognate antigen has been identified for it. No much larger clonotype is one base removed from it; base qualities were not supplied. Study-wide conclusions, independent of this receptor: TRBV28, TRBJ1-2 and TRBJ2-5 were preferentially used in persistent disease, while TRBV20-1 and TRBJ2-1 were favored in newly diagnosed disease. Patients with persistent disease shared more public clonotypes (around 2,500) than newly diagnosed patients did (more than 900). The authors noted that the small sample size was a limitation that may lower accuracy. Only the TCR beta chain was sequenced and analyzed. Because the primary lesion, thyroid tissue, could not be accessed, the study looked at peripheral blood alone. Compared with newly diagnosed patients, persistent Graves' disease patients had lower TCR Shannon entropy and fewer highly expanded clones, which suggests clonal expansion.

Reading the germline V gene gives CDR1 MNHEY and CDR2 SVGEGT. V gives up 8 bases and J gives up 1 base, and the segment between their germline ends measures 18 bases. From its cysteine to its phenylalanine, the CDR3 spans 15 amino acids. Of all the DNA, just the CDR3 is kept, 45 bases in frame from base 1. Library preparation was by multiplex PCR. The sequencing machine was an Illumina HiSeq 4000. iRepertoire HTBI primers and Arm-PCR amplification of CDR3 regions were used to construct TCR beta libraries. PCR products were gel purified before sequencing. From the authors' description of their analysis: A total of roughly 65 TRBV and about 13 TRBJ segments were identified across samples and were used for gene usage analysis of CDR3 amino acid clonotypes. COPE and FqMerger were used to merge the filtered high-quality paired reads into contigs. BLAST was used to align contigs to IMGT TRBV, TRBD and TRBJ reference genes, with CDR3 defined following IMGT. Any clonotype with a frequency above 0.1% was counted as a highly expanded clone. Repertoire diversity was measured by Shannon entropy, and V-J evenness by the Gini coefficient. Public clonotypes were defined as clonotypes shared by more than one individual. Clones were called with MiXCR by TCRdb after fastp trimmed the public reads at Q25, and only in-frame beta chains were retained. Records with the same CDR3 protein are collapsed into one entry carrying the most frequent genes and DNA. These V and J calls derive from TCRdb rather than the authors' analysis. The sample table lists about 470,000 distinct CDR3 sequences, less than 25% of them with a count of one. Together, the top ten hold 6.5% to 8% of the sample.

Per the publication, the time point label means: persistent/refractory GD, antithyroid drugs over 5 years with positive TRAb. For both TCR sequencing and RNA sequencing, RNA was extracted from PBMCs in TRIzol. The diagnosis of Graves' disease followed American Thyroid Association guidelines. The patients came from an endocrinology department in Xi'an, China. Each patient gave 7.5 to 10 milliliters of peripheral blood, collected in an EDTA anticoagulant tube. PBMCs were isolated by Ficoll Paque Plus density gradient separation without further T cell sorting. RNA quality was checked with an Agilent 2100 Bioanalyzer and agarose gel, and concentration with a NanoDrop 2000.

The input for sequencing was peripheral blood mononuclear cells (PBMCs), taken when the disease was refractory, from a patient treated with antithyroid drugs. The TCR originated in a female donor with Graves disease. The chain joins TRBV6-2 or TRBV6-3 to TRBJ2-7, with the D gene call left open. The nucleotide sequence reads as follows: TGTGCCAGCGGCCCCCCCCTTACAGTTTCCTACGAGCAGTACTTC. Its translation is CASGPPLTVSYEQYF.